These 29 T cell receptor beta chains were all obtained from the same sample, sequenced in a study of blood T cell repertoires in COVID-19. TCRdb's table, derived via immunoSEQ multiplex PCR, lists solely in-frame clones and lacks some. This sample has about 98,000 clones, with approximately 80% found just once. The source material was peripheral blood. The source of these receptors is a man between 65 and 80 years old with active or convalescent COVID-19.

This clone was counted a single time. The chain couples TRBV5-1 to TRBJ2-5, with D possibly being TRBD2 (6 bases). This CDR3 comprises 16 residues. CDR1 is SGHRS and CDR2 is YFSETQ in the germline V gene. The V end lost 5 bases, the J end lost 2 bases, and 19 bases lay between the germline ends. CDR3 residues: CASRKGARGLQETQYF. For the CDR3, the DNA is TGCGCCAGCAGAAAAGGGGCGCGGGGCCTGCAAGAGACCCAGTACTTC.

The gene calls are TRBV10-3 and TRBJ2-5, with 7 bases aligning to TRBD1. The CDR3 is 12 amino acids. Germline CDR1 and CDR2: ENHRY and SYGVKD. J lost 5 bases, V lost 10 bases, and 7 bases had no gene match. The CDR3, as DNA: TGTGCCACCCGAGACAGGGCCGAGACCCAGTACTTC. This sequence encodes CATRDRAETQYF.

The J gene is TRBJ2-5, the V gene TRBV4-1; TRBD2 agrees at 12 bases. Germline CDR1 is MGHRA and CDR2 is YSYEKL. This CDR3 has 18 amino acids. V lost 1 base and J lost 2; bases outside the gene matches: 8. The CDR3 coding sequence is TGCGCCAGCAGCCAAGTTGGCCTAGCGGGGGGGCTACAAGAGACCCAGTACTTC. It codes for CASSQVGLAGGLQETQYF.

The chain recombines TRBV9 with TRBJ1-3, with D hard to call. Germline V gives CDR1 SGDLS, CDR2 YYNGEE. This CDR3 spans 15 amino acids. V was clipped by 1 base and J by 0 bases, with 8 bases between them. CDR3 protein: CASSVQASSGNTIYF. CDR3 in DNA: TGTGCCAGCAGCGTACAGGCGAGCTCTGGAAACACCATATATTTT.

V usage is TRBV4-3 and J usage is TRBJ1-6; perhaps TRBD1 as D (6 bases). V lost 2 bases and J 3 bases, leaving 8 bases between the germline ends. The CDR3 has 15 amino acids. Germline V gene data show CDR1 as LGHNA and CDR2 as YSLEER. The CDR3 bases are TGCGCCAGCAGCCAAACCAGGGGCTATAATTCACCCCTCCACTTT. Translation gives CASSQTRGYNSPLHF.

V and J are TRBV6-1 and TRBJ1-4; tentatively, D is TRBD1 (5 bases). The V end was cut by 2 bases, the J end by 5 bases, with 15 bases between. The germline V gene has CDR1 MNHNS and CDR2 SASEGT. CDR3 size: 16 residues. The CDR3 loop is CASSEYSGRGNEKLFF. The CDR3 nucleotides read TGTGCCAGCAGTGAATATTCAGGGCGGGGGAATGAAAAACTGTTTTTT.

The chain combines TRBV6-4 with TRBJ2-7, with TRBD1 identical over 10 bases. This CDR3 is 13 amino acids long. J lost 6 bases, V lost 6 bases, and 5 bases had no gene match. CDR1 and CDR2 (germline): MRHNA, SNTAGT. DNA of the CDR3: TGTGCCAGCAGCTTCCGGGACAGGGGCGAGCAGTACTTC. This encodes CASSFRDRGEQYF.

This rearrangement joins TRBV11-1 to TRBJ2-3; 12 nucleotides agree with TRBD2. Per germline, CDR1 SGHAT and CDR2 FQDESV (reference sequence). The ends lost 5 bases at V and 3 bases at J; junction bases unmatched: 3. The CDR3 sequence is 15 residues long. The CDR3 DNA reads TGTGCCAGCAGCCCCCTAGCGGGGGGGACAGATACGCAGTATTTT. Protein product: CASSPLAGGTDTQYF.

The CDR3 bases are TGTGCCAGCAGCCCCCAGGGATCGGACTATGGCTACACCTTC. This codes for CASSPQGSDYGYTF. The chain employs TRBV7-3 and TRBJ1-2, with a weak D call TRBD1 (5 bases). Germline V gives CDR1 SGHTA, CDR2 FQGTGA. V was shortened by 5 bases and J by 3 bases, with 13 bases between the two germline ends. The CDR3 length is 14 residues.

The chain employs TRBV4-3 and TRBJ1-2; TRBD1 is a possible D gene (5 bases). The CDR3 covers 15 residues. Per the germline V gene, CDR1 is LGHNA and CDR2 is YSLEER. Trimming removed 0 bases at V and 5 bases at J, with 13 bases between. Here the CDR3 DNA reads TGCGCCAGCAGCCAAGAGTGGGGGAGGGATTATGGCTACACCTTC. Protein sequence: CASSQEWGRDYGYTF.

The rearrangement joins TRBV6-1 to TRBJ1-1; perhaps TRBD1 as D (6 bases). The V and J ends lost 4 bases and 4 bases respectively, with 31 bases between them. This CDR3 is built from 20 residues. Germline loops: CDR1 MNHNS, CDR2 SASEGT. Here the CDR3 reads CASSVRTAPALPVSSTEAFF. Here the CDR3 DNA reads TGTGCCAGCAGTGTAAGGACAGCACCAGCCCTCCCGGTTAGCTCCACTGAAGCTTTCTTT.

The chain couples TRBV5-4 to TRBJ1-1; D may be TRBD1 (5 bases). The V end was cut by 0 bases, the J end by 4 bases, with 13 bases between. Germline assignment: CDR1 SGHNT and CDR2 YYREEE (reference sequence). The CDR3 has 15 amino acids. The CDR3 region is CASSLVERGSTEAFF. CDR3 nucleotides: TGTGCCAGCAGCTTGGTAGAACGGGGGAGCACTGAAGCTTTCTTT.

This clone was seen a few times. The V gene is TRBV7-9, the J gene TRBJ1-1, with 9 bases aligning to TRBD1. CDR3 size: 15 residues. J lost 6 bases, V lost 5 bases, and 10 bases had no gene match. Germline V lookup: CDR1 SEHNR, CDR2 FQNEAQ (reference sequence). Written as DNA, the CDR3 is TGTGCCAGCAGCCTTGAACAGGGGGCGCGCTCTGAAGCTTTCTTT. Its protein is CASSLEQGARSEAFF.

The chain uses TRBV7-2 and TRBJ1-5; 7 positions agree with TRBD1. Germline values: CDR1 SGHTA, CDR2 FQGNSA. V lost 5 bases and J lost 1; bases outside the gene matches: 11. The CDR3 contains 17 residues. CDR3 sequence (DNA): TGTGCCAGCAGCGAACAGGGGAAAGAGAAAAGCAATCAGCCCCAGCATTTT. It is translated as CASSEQGKEKSNQPQHF. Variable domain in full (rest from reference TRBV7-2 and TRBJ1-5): GAGVSQSPSNKVTEKGKDVELRCDPISGHTALYWYRQSLGQGLEFLIYFQGNSAPDKSGLPSDRFSAERTGGSVSTLTIQRTQQEDSAVYLCASSEQGKEKSNQPQHFGDGTRLSIL.

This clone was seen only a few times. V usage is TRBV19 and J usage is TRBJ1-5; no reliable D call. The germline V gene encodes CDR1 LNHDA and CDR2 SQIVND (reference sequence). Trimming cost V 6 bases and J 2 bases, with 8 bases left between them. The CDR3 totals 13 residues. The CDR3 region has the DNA TGTGCCAGTAGACGGGGTGGCAATCAGCCCCAGCATTTT. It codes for CASRRGGNQPQHF.

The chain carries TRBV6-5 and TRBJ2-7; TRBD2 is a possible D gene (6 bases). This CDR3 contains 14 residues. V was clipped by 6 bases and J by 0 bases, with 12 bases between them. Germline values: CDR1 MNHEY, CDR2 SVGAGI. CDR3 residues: CASRGGGISYEQYF. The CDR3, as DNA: TGTGCCAGCAGGGGAGGAGGGATCTCCTACGAGCAGTACTTC.

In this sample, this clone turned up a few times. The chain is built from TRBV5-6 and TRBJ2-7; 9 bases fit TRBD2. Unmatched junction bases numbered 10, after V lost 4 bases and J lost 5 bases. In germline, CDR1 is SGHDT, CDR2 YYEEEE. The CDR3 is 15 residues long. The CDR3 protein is CASSSGTSMLDEQYF. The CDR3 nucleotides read TGTGCCAGCAGCAGTGGGACTAGCATGCTCGACGAGCAGTACTTC.

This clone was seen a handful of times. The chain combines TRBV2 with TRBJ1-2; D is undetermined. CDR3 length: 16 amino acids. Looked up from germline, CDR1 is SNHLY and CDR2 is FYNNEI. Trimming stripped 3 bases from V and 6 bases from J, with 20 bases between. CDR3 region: CASSEPPGEPGDGYTF. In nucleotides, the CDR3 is TGTGCCAGCAGTGAGCCCCCGGGAGAACCTGGGGATGGCTACACCTTC.

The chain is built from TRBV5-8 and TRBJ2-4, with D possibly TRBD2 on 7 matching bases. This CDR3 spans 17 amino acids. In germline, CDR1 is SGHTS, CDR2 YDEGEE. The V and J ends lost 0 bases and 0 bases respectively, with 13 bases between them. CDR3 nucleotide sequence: TGTGCCAGCAGCTTGGCGGGGGGCGCGTCAGCCAAAAACATTCAGTACTTC. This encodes CASSLAGGASAKNIQYF.

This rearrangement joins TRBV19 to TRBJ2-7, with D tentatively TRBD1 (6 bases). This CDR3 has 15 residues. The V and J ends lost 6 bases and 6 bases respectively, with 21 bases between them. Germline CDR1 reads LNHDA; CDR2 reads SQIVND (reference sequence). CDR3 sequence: CASSLASTIQGEQYF. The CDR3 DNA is TGTGCCAGTAGCCTCGCGTCGACGATACAGGGCGAGCAGTACTTC.

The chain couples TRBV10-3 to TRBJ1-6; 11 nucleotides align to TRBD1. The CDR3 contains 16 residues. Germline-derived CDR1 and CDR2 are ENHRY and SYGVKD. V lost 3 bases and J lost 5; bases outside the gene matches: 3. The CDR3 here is CAISDRTGGDNSPLHF. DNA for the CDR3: TGTGCCATCAGTGACAGGACAGGGGGCGATAATTCACCCCTCCACTTT.

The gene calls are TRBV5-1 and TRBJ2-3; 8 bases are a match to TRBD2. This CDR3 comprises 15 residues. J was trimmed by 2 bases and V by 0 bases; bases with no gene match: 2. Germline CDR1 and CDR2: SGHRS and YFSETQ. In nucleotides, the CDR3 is TGCGCCAGCAGCTTGGGGGGACTAGACACAGATACGCAGTATTTT. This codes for CASSLGGLDTDTQYF.

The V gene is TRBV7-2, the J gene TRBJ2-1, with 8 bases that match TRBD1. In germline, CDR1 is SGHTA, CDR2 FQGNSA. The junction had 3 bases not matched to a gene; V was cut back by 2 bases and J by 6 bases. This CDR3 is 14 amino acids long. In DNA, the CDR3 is TGTGCCAGCAGCTTACCCGGACAGGGCAATGAGCAGTTCTTC. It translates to CASSLPGQGNEQFF.

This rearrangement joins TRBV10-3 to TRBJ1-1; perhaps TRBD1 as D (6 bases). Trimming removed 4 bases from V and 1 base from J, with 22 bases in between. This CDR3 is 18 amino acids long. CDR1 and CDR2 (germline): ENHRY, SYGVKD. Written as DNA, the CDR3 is TGTGCCATCAGTGCACCCCAACACCTGGGGACACAGAACACTGAAGCTTTCTTT. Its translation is CAISAPQHLGTQNTEAFF.

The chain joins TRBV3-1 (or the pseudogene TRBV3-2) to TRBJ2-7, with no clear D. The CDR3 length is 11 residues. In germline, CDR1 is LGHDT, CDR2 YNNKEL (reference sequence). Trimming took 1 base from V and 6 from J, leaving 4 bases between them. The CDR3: CASSQGAEQYF. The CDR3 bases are TGTGCCAGCAGCCAAGGCGCCGAGCAGTACTTC.

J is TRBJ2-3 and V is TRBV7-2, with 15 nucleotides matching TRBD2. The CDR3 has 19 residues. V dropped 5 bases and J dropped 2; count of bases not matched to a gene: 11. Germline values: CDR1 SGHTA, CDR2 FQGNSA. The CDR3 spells CASSPSSGTSGGITDTQYF. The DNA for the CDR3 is TGTGCCAGCAGCCCTTCCTCCGGGACTAGCGGGGGGATCACAGATACGCAGTATTTT. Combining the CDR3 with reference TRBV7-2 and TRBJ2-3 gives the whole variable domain GAGVSQSPSNKVTEKGKDVELRCDPISGHTALYWYRQSLGQGLEFLIYFQGNSAPDKSGLPSDRFSAERTGGSVSTLTIQRTQQEDSAVYLCASSPSSGTSGGITDTQYFGPGTRLTVL.

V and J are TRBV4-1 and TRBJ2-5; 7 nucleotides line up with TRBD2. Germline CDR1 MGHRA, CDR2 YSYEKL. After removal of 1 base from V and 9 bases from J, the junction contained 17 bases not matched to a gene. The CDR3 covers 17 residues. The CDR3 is CASSQAAKTVVRGAQYF. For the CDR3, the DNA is TGCGCCAGCAGCCAAGCAGCCAAGACGGTGGTCCGGGGGGCCCAGTACTTC.

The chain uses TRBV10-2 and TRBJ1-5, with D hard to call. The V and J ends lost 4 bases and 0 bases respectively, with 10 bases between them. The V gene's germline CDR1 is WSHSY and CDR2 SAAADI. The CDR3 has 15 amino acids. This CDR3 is CASSVGGLSNQPQHF. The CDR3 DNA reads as TGCGCCAGCAGTGTTGGAGGACTTAGCAATCAGCCCCAGCATTTT.

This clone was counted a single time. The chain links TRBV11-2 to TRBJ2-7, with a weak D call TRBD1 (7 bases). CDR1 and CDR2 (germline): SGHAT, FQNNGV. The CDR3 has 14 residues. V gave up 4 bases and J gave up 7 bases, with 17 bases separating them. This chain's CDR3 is CASSSKWRGQEQYF. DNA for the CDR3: TGTGCCAGCAGCTCGAAATGGAGGGGGCAGGAGCAGTACTTC.